Included here is one TCR beta chain sequence, with context. As yet, its antigen is unknown. This entry comes from a study of cytomegalovirus exposure and HLA in healthy donors. Healthy bone marrow donors formed the donor group. These donors counted as nominally healthy when sampled, but unrecorded immune exposures were likely. Researchers ran the PCR with 60 Vbeta and 13 Jbeta primers. Sequencing was performed with immunoSEQ multiplex PCR; in TCRdb, only in-frame clones are kept and a portion is missing. The table lists over 150,000 clones, around four fifths of them singletons. The germline gives CDR1 SQVTM, CDR2 ANQGSEA. V dropped 5 bases and J dropped 1; count of bases not matched to a gene: 9. This CDR3 has 16 amino acids. The study's findings and limits: A later analysis showed that HLA-associated TCR beta chains had undergone more clonal expansion than equally common others. Among TCR beta chains, those listed as cytomegalovirus-associated numbered under 200.

Sequencing was done on a sample of PBMCs. V gene TRBV29-1 combines with J gene TRBJ2-7, with 12 bases identical to TRBD1. This sequence originates from a male donor in good health and CMV-seropositive. CDR3 nucleotides: TGCAGCGTTTTTGGGACAGGGGGCGCAGAGTCCTACGAGCAGTACTTC. Amino acid sequence: CSVFGTGGAESYEQYF.